This T cell receptor (beta chain) was retrieved from a study of shared clonotypes between healthy human individuals. Study-wide points: Among the subsets, naive ones generally showed larger estimated richness than memory ones. Donors were few, which limited the genetic and exposure-history diversity represented. Clonotypes shared by all four donors outscored non-shared clonotypes in generation probability.

The table came from immunoSEQ multiplex PCR; TCRdb's copy has only in-frame clones and leaves some out. The sample contains 2 million to 3 million clones, 80% to 95% of which appear only once. HIV-negative, healthy adults without recent acute infections or vaccinations were the donors. Germline values: CDR1 SNHLY, CDR2 FYNNEI. V was pared by 3 bases and J by 2 bases, with 10 bases between. CDR3 length equals 14 residues. This clone was seen a few times. The target antigen is unknown. Sequenced material: naive CD4+ T cells from PBMCs. Subset described: CD45RA+ positively selected. The chain employs TRBV2 and TRBJ1-1, with D hard to call. This receptor was identified in a man between 18 and 35 years old in good health. Some clones in this sample may be carry-over from other donors' samples. CDR3 sequence (DNA): TGTGCCAGCAGTGACGCGGGCAGAAACACTGAAGCTTTCTTT. Translated, it gives CASSDAGRNTEAFF.